The rows below give T cell receptor beta chains drawn from one sample of a study of blood T cell repertoires in COVID-19. The repertoire was sequenced with immunoSEQ multiplex PCR; TCRdb's copy has only in-frame clones and lacks some. The sample comprises about 270,000 clones, 86% of which are singletons, and roughly 8% rests with the top ten. The sequencing sample was made of peripheral blood. Receptors were obtained from a middle-aged man with active or convalescent COVID-19. Both conserved end residues are part of each CDR3. The order of the fields is J gene, D gene, V gene, clone size, CDR3 DNA, CDR3 protein. D genes are given only for firm matches. The size field is filled for only some rows; it gives once, few, many or a size class.

TRBJ2-1,TRBD2,TRBV7-9,once,TGTGCCAGCAGCCCCGCGCCCGGACTAGCGACCCACAATGAGCAGTTCTTC,CASSPAPGLATHNEQFF
TRBJ1-5,.,TRBV3-1/TRBV3-2,.,TGTGCCAGCAGCCGGGGTGGGGGCCCTCGGCATTTT,CASSRGGGPRHF
TRBJ1-2,.,TRBV7-9,.,TGTGCCAGCAGCGATCACAGAGAATATGGCTACACCTTC,CASSDHREYGYTF
TRBJ1-1,.,TRBV6-5,few,TGTGCCAGCAGTCGCCCGGGGGGGATGACTGAAGCTTTCTTT,CASSRPGGMTEAFF
TRBJ2-1,.,TRBV7-2,.,TGTGCCAGCAGCTTAGACCCGCGGTCCCACAATGAGCAGTTCTTC,CASSLDPRSHNEQFF
TRBJ1-4,TRBD1,TRBV7-9,.,TGTGCCAGCAGCAGAGGGGGCGCGGGTAATGAAAAACTGTTTTTT,CASSRGGAGNEKLFF
TRBJ1-1,.,TRBV29-1,.,TGCAGCGTTGACCACCAGGGGAACACTGAAGCTTTCTTT,CSVDHQGNTEAFF
TRBJ1-1,TRBD1,TRBV2,.,TGTGCCAGCAGGTTGGGACAGGCGAACACTGAAGCTTTCTTT,CASRLGQANTEAFF
TRBJ2-2,TRBD2,TRBV7-8,.,TGTGCCAGCAGCTCACTAGCGGGAGGTAACACCGGGGAGCTGTTTTTT,CASSSLAGGNTGELFF
TRBJ1-2,.,TRBV5-6,.,TGTGCCAGCAGCTCCTGGACTGGTTTTAACTATGGCTACACCTTC,CASSSWTGFNYGYTF
TRBJ2-5,TRBD1,TRBV7-7,once,TGTGCTAGCAGCTTAGGGGGACAGGGTCAAGAGACCCAGTACTTC,CASSLGGQGQETQYF
TRBJ2-4,TRBD1,TRBV27,once,TGTGCCAGCAGTCCACAGGGGGTTTCAGGGGCTGCCAAAAACATTCAGTACTTC,CASSPQGVSGAAKNIQYF
TRBJ2-2,.,TRBV24-1,many,TGTGCCACCAGTGATTCATACAGGGTGCGAGGTTCCGGGGAGCTGTTTTTT,CATSDSYRVRGSGELFF
TRBJ2-5,.,TRBV14,.,TGTGCCAGCAGTCGCCAGGAGACCCAGTACTTC,CASSRQETQYF
TRBJ1-2,TRBD1,TRBV27,.,TGTGCCAGCAGGACAGGGGGCGCTGACGGCTACACCTTC,CASRTGGADGYTF
TRBJ2-7,.,TRBV3-1/TRBV3-2,.,TGTGCCAGCAGCCGGAGAGCCTACGAGCAGTACTTC,CASSRRAYEQYF
TRBJ2-2,TRBD1,TRBV5-1,.,TGCGCCAGCAGCAGGGGACAGCCGACGAACACCGGGGAGCTGTTTTTT,CASSRGQPTNTGELFF
TRBJ1-4,TRBD1,TRBV11-3,.,TGTGCCAGCAGCGCCCTGGGGACAGGGGAGAAAAAACTGTTTTTT,CASSALGTGEKKLFF
TRBJ2-3,TRBD1,TRBV7-3,.,TGTGCCAGCAGCTCATCCGGGACAGGGCACACAGATACGCAGTATTTT,CASSSSGTGHTDTQYF
TRBJ2-1,TRBD1,TRBV2,once,TGTGCCAGCAGTCATCGGACAGGGGGCCCTCGAGTGGAGCAGTTCTTC,CASSHRTGGPRVEQFF
TRBJ2-2,.,TRBV2,.,TGTGCCAGCAGACCCCTAGGGGTTATCGGGGAGCTGTTTTTT,CASRPLGVIGELFF
TRBJ2-7,.,TRBV2,.,TGTGCCAGCACTGGGGCGAGTTACGAGCAGTACTTC,CASTGASYEQYF